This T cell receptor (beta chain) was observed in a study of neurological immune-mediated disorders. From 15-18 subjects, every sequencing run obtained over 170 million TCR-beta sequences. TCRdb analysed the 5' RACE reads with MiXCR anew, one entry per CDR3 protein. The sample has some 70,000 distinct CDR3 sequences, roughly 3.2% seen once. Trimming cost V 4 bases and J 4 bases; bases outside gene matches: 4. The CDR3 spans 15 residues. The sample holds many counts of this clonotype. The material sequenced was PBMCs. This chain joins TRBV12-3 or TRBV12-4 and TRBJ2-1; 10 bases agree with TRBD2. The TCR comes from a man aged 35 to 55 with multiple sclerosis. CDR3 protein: CASSSSGSVYNEQFF. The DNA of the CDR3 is TGTGCCAGCAGTTCTAGCGGGAGCGTTTACAATGAGCAGTTCTTC.